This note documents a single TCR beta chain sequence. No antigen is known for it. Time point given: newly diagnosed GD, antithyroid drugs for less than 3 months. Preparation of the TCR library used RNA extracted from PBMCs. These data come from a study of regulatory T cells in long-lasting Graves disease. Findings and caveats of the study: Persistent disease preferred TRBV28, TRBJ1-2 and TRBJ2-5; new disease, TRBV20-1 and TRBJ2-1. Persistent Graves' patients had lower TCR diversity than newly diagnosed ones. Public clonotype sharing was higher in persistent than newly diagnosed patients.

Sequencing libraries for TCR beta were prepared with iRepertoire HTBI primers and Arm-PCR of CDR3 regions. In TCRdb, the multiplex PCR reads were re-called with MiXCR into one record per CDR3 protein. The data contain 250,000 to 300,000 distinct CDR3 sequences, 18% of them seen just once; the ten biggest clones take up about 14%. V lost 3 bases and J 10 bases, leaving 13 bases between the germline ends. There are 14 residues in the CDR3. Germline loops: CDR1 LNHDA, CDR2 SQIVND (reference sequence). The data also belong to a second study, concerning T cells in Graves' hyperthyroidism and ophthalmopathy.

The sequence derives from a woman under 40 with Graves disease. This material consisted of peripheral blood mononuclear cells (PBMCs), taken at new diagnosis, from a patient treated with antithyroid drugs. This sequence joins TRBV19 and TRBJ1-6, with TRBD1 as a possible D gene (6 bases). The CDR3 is CASSIDRIGSPLHF. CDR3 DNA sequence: TGTGCCAGTAGTATCGACAGGATAGGATCACCCCTCCACTTT.